This T cell receptor beta chain was identified during a study of cytomegalovirus exposure and HLA in healthy donors (dated by TCRdb to 2015 to 2018). Describing the broader study: According to an earlier analysis of several hundred of the donors, 200 million or so T cells yielded approximately 120 million unique TCR beta sequences and more than 250 Gb of sequence data. An earlier analysis of roughly 580 of the donors used high-throughput TCR beta sequencing to judge whether each TCR beta V gene segment behaved as functional or pseudogenic. The study used immunosequencing to profile the T cell repertoires of 666 subjects and linked those repertoires to cytomegalovirus serostatus. The study combined high-throughput TCR immunosequencing, statistical association of individual TCRs with disease status, and machine learning to predict cytomegalovirus infection status. A later genetic analysis used genome-wide SNP genotypes for about three fifths of the 666 donors, treating that subset as a discovery cohort. Roughly five DR-DQ haplotypes were handled as single units for association and clustering, since linkage in the cohort was strong. Of the roughly 420 genotyped donors, roughly 76% were placed in the genetic ancestry cluster associated with self-reported Caucasian donors. Rather than using new phenotypic data, the later analysis identified candidate immune exposures from TCR beta sequences and from how often those sequences occurred across donors. The study aimed to test whether signatures of past pathogen exposure could be identified by cataloging public T cell receptors. Typing coverage differed by locus: A, B, C, DRB1 and DQB1 were typed in roughly 620-630 donors, DQA1 in 522, DPA1 in roughly 590, and DPB1 in 450 to 480. Both class I and class II loci were covered by HLA typing, at four-digit resolution. Approximately 330 gigabases of sequencing data and roughly 80 million unique TCR sequences made up an early release that covered some 640 HLA-typed donors. In a later analysis, previously published TCR beta repertoires from 500 to 750 donors were re-analyzed and high-resolution HLA genotyping was added so that TCR occurrence patterns could be studied. In addition to the first cohort of approximately 650 subjects, a separate validation cohort of 100 to 150 different subjects was used. Across approximately 420 genotyped donors of the cohort, an average of about 220,000 unique TCR beta nucleotide sequences per donor were sequenced, and 15% to 20% of those sequences were non-productive. Donor age, sex, ethnicity and CMV serostatus were compiled together with the repertoire data. All discovery cohort repertoires had been generated using a single sequencing platform.

In total, roughly 670 healthy bone marrow donors made up the cohort. All cohort members were sampled while nominally healthy, although unrecorded immune exposures were likely present. The donor tested CMV seronegative and was one of the 352 seronegative cohort members. Each donor provided a peripheral blood sample, and peripheral blood mononuclear cells were used for TCR beta sequencing. Genomic DNA was extracted from the blood cell samples with the Qiagen DNeasy Blood Extraction Kit. Comment on this clone: The antigen it recognizes is unknown. Base-call qualities are not available, and no considerably larger clone is one nucleotide away.

What the study reported, not specific to this receptor: V-gene and J-gene trimming of TCR beta chains was associated with a missense DCLRE1C variant in a later genetic analysis, and the association was replicated in an independent cohort. A later analysis associated 16,951 TCR beta sequences with specific HLA alleles at a false discovery rate of 0.05. Across donors, most TCR sequences were observed very rarely, whereas some public TCRs were present in many individuals. In an earlier analysis of more than 450 of the donors, most TCR beta V segments were observed in productive rearrangements about 90% or about 30% of the time, broadly matching IMGT annotations. In a later analysis, several top co-occurrence clusters were reported to appear linked to parvovirus B19, influenza, CMV and Epstein-Barr virus. Because counts were too low, fewer than 20 rarely observed V segments, including chromosome 9 orphons, were excluded from the earlier analysis of 587 of the donors. When HLA alleles, especially DR and DQ, strongly co-occurred, attributing TCR associations to individual alleles was difficult. A cluster of highly shared sequence variants was judged likely to be a technical artifact of the sequencing pipeline. Correlated functional status among segregating V segments might be attributable to linkage disequilibrium, but an unknown experimental factor could not be ruled out. The only immune exposure information available for the cohort was CMV serostatus. In a later analysis, TCR association rates were found to vary across HLA loci, with the most associated TCRs seen for DRB1 alleles and the fewest for HLA-C alleles. A further reported finding was that TCR beta sequences accurately predicted the HLA-A and HLA-B alleles for most subjects in the first cohort. The classifier was reported to diagnose cytomegalovirus status with high specificity and sensitivity in both the original and validation cohorts. According to the authors, the approach could potentially be generalized to other disease states and immunological phenotypes. Some IMGT-functional V segments, including TRBV6-2 and TRBV6-3, could not be told apart with the 87-base-pair reads, so those segments were excluded. The study gave a list of 150 to 200 TCR beta chains associated with cytomegalovirus. In this cohort, only TCR beta chains were sequenced, and detectable features were limited by the absence of alpha or paired-chain data. In a later analysis, HLA-associated TCR beta chains showed more clonal expansion and lower generation probabilities than non-associated chains that were equally common. According to a later genetic analysis, donors in an Asian-associated ancestry cluster had fewer N-insertions in productive TCRs than the approximately 650-donor mean. A few of the identified cytomegalovirus-associated TCR beta chains were confirmed in vitro to be specific for cytomegalovirus antigens. Sequencing depth was assumed to be roughly uniform across donors in the presence/absence analyses, though that assumption may not hold. According to a later analysis, most CMV-associated TCR beta chains appeared to be HLA-restricted, and the HLA associations seemed to be driven largely by CMV exposure. Because HLA typing was unavailable for some donors at each locus, only the typed subset was used in association tests.

Library construction relied on the immunoSEQ multiplex PCR assay. A mixture of 60 forward primers for TCR Vbeta segments and 13 reverse primers for TCR Jbeta segments was used in the multiplex PCR. The CDR3 region of rearranged TCR beta genes was amplified from genomic DNA with a multiplex PCR assay. On the Illumina HiSeq System, the amplified TCR beta libraries were sequenced as 87-base-pair reads. The source study handled its data this way. In a later analysis, 70 million to 95 million unique TCR beta chains were counted across the approximately 620 repertoires, and roughly 11 million of these chains were shared by at least two donors. Raw reads were error-corrected and collapsed into unique sequences by a nearest-neighbor algorithm in which closely related sequences were merged to remove PCR and sequencing errors. V, D and J gene segments were assigned by aligning CDR3 sequences to IMGT reference sequences. For a sequence to be retained, at least a six-nucleotide match to both a V gene segment and a J gene segment was required. Rearrangements were called productive when the CDR3 lacked stop codons and stayed in frame with V and J; all others were non-productive. CDR3 was defined according to IMGT convention as the region running from the second conserved V-encoded cysteine to the conserved J-encoded phenylalanine. In an earlier analysis of some 550 of the donors, sequences lacking an unambiguous match to a single V gene segment were excluded. In an earlier analysis of 587 of the donors, V segments were called functional above 56.7% productive rearrangements and were called segregating when the between-donor standard deviation exceeded 5%. A statistical classification framework was built for diagnosing cytomegalovirus status from the catalog of TCR beta chain sequences. V and J gene assignment, in a later analysis, came from comparing TCR nucleotide sequences with IMGT/GENE-DB human TR gene sequences. In a later analysis, CDR3 sequences and most-parsimonious VDJ recombination scenarios were assigned using the TCRdist pipeline. In a later analysis, each TCR beta chain was defined by its CDR3 amino acid sequence together with its V-gene family, and reads lacking a unique V-gene family were excluded. A later analysis removed 500 to 650 highly shared, low-generation-probability nucleotide sequences to deal with suspected cross-contamination and a sequencing artifact. A later analysis calculated a clonal expansion index for each public chain from normalized within-repertoire ranks of inferred template counts. A later analysis computed generation probabilities with a VDJ recombination model fitted to out-of-frame rearrangements, and checked the results against IGoR. In a later analysis, hypergeometric tests were used to score TCR-TCR, TCR-HLA and TCR-CMV co-occurrence, with a repertoire-size bias correction applied to TCR pairs. False discovery rates were estimated in a later analysis by permuting HLA or CMV assignments 20 times. In a later analysis, co-occurring TCRs were grouped using DBSCAN, with TCRdist sequence similarity added in when clustering inside HLA-allele-positive subsets. Repertoires with fewer than 30,000 or more than 120,000 public chains, plus five repertoires with anomalous nucleotide sharing, were excluded from co-occurrence clustering. In its TCRdb copy, this immuneACCESS table keeps in-frame sequences only and misses some clones. Where compared with another copy, unresolved V genes explain less than half of these, and the others have no known cause. D and trimming come from the DNA, and the V and J calls and clone size come from that table. This sample comprises about 150,000 clones, 84% of them detected only once. Under 0.4% of the sample is held by the ten biggest clonotypes.

The CDR3 covers 14 residues, taking in both the cysteine and the phenylalanine. The only DNA kept is the CDR3, 42 bases in frame from the first base. According to the germline V gene, CDR1 reads MNHNS and CDR2 reads SASEGT. Relative to germline, V is missing 6 bases and J is missing 7 bases, with 8 bases of the junction outside any gene match. The sample taken for sequencing was PBMCs. The sequence joins TRBV6-1 to TRBJ1-5, and 8 junction bases match TRBD1. This clonotype originated in a boy aged 2 to 10 in good health and CMV-seronegative. The nucleotide sequence is TGTGCCAGCAGGCCAACAGGGGGAGGGCAGCCCCAGCATTTT. Its coded protein is CASRPTGGGQPQHF.